These 9 T cell receptor beta chains were all obtained from the same sample, sequenced in a study of blood T cells in healthy people across ages. Next came a second PCR, run for about 6 to 11 cycles, which used a sample-barcoded 5' primer along with a J-beta primer mix. One entry per CDR3 protein results from TCRdb running MiXCR on the 5' RACE reads. The sample gives 650,000 to 1,000,000 distinct CDR3 sequences, 36% of which show up once; roughly 13% is in the top ten. Sequencing was done on a sample of blood. These receptors were obtained from a man aged 18 to 29 in good health.

Regarding this clonotype: This clone may be a read error of a much larger clone one base away. The gene calls are TRBV4-1 and TRBJ2-3, with TRBD1 as a possible D gene (6 bases). Germline assignment: CDR1 MGHRA and CDR2 YSYEKL. The length of the CDR3 is 16 residues. The CDR3 region is CASSQGHRVRTDTRYF. In nucleotides, the CDR3 is TGCGCCAGCAGCCAGGGTCACAGGGTTCGCACAGATACGCGGTATTTT.

This clonotype has just a few counts. V usage is TRBV4-1 and J usage is TRBJ2-2, with D hard to call. Trimming removed 6 bases from V and 3 bases from J, with 11 bases in between. The CDR3 consists of 14 residues. Germline V gene lookup returns CDR1 MGHRA and CDR2 YSYEKL. The CDR3 DNA follows: TGCGCCAGCAGTTTTCGGTTAGACACCGGGGAGCTGTTTTTT. Residues: CASSFRLDTGELFF.

This clonotype was detected only a few times. CDR3 nucleotides: TGTGCCAGTAGTATAGTAGCATTTGGGGGACACAAATACAATGAGCAGTTCTTC. Translated: CASSIVAFGGHKYNEQFF. V gene TRBV19 combines with J gene TRBJ2-1; D possibly corresponds to TRBD1 (6 bases). CDR3 length: 18 amino acids. Germline values: CDR1 LNHDA, CDR2 SQIVND (reference sequence). V was shortened by 1 base and J by 4 bases, with 20 bases between the two germline ends.

This clonotype was seen a handful of times. The J gene is TRBJ2-7, the V gene TRBV7-9, with 7 nucleotides matching TRBD1. With 4 bases clipped from V and 4 bases from J, the junction kept 7 bases outside the gene matches. The CDR3 sequence is 14 residues long. CDR1 and CDR2 from the germline V gene are SEHNR and FQNEAQ (reference sequence). In DNA, the CDR3 is TGTGCCAGCAGCTCGCCCGGGACAGCTTACGAGCAGTACTTC. Its translation is CASSSPGTAYEQYF. The entire variable domain, with the rest obtained from reference TRBV7-9 and TRBJ2-7, is as follows: DTGVSQNPRHKITKRGQNVTFRCDPISEHNRLYWYRQTLGQGPEFLTYFQNEAQLEKSRLLSDRFSAERPKGSFSTLEIQRTEQGDSAMYLCASSSPGTAYEQYFGPGTRLTVT.

The chain has TRBV11-2 and TRBJ2-2; D is ambiguous. Germline CDR1 and CDR2: SGHAT and FQNNGV. Trimming stripped 5 bases from V and 0 bases from J, with 7 bases between. This CDR3 comprises 14 residues. CDR3: CASSGQANTGELFF. The CDR3 coding sequence is TGTGCCAGCAGCGGCCAGGCGAACACCGGGGAGCTGTTTTTT. Full variable domain (missing parts from reference TRBV11-2 and TRBJ2-2): EAGVAQSPRYKIIEKRQSVAFWCNPISGHATLYWYQQILGQGPKLLIQFQNNGVVDDSQLPKDRFSAERLKGVDSTLKIQPAKLEDSAVYLCASSGQANTGELFFGEGSRLTVL.

V and J are TRBV21-1 and TRBJ2-7; TRBD1, the D gene given by the table, was not confirmed from the DNA. TRBV21-1 has pseudogene status. This CDR3 region has 16 residues. CDR3 residues: CASSKRRLGGSYEQYF. The CDR3 DNA reads TGTGCCAGCAGCAAAAGACGTTTGGGCGGCTCCTACGAGCAGTACTTC.

This clonotype was observed once. V usage is TRBV2 and J usage is TRBJ2-1, with D possibly matching TRBD2 (6 bases). Looked up from germline, CDR1 is SNHLY and CDR2 is FYNNEI. This CDR3 contains 14 residues. V shed 4 bases and J shed 9 bases, with 16 bases lying between them. The CDR3 DNA sequence: TGTGCCAGCAGTGTTAGCCTCGGGAGTCCTGAGCAGTTCTTC. Translation gives CASSVSLGSPEQFF.

The rearrangement links TRBV6-2 or TRBV6-3 to TRBJ2-3; 8 bases are a match to TRBD2. CDR3 length equals 13 residues. V was clipped by 6 bases and J by 2 bases; unmatched bases: 1. Germline V gives CDR1 MNHEY, CDR2 SVGEGT. The CDR3 DNA sequence: TGTGCCAGCAGAGCGGGGGTCACAGATACGCAGTATTTT. It specifies CASRAGVTDTQYF.

The V call is TRBV12-3 or TRBV12-4, the J call TRBJ2-3; TRBD1 matches at 9 bases. This CDR3 has 16 amino acids. The trim removed 6 bases at V and 0 bases at J, leaving 7 bases unmatched. The CDR3 DNA follows: TGTGCCAGCAGGAAGTACGGGACAGGGAGCACAGATACGCAGTATTTT. Translated, it gives CASRKYGTGSTDTQYF.